One sample yielded the 24 T cell receptor beta chains listed below, sequenced in a study of regulatory T cells in long-lasting Graves disease. Time point specified: persistent/refractory GD, antithyroid drugs over 5 years with positive TRAb. Isolated PBMC RNA provided the starting material for the TCR library. Construction of the TCR beta libraries employed iRepertoire HTBI primers in conjunction with Arm-PCR of CDR3 regions. Using its own MiXCR run on the multiplex PCR reads, TCRdb lists one record per CDR3 protein. The sample shows around 460,000 distinct CDR3 sequences, roughly a fifth of them seen only once. The specimen was peripheral blood mononuclear cells (PBMCs), collected when the disease was refractory, from a patient treated with antithyroid drugs. The source is a female donor with Graves disease.

The chain couples TRBV7-9 to TRBJ2-7, with D possibly TRBD2 on 7 matching bases. Germline V gene sequence: CDR1 SEHNR, CDR2 FQNEAQ (reference sequence). The V end was cut by 2 bases, the J end by 5 bases, with 13 bases between. The CDR3 covers 14 residues. The CDR3 here is CASSLSGEGHEQYF. The CDR3 nucleotides are TGTGCCAGCAGCTTATCAGGGGAGGGGCACGAGCAGTACTTC.

In its sample, this clonotype was seen a few times. The chain carries TRBV7-9 and TRBJ1-4; a weak D match, TRBD1 (6 bases). The V end lost 5 bases, the J end lost 13 bases, and 17 bases lay between the germline ends. The CDR3 sequence is 13 residues long. CDR1 is SEHNR and CDR2 is FQNEAQ in the germline V gene (reference sequence). Written as DNA, the CDR3 is TGTGCCAGCAGCGTTCCACTAGGGGGGAGACTGTTTTTT. Amino acid sequence: CASSVPLGGRLFF.

This clonotype has more than one count but fewer than ten. In DNA form, the CDR3 reads TGCGCCAGCAGCCCCCGGGGTCAGCCAGGGAACGAGCAGTACTTC. The encoded protein is CASSPRGQPGNEQYF. J is TRBJ2-7 and V is TRBV5-1, with D perhaps TRBD1 or TRBD2 (5 bases each). Trimming removed 4 bases at V and 5 bases at J, with 19 bases between. The germline gives CDR1 SGHRS, CDR2 YFSETQ. The CDR3 is made up of 15 amino acids.

This clonotype was seen ten or more times. The J gene is TRBJ1-5, the V gene TRBV27, with D perhaps matching TRBD1 (5 bases). CDR1 is MNHEY, CDR2 SMNVEV, per germline (reference sequence). The CDR3 totals 16 residues. V lost 5 bases and J lost 0, with 14 bases in between. The CDR3 here is CASSMGTVLSNQPQHF. CDR3 coding DNA: TGTGCCAGCAGTATGGGGACGGTTCTTAGCAATCAGCCCCAGCATTTT.

The chain recombines TRBV7-2 with TRBJ2-2; TRBD1 is a possible D gene (6 bases). The germline V gene encodes CDR1 SGHTA and CDR2 FQGNSA. This CDR3 has 17 residues. Trimming removed 2 bases from V and 3 bases from J, with 16 bases in between. CDR3 sequence: CASSLLKTGLDTGELFF. CDR3 DNA sequence: TGTGCCAGCAGCTTACTTAAGACAGGATTAGACACCGGGGAGCTGTTTTTT.

This clonotype was observed many times. The chain uses TRBV12-3 or TRBV12-4 and TRBJ2-2, with TRBD1 matching 8 bases. V trimming: 5 bases; J trimming: 6 bases; junction bases outside the gene matches: 5. This CDR3 spans 14 amino acids. The CDR3 here is CASSMDREAGELFF. The CDR3 DNA sequence: TGTGCCAGCAGTATGGACAGGGAGGCCGGGGAGCTGTTTTTT.

This clonotype was recorded many times. This chain's CDR3 is CASSHRGQNSPLHF. Here the CDR3 DNA reads TGTGCCAGCAGTCACAGGGGGCAGAATTCACCCCTCCACTTT. V is TRBV12-3 or TRBV12-4 and J is TRBJ1-6, with 9 bases aligning to TRBD1. J gave up 7 bases and V 5 bases, and 3 bases lay outside the gene matches. The CDR3 has 14 amino acids.

This clonotype appeared a few times. This chain joins TRBV4-1 and TRBJ2-7; 8 positions match TRBD1. The V gene end was trimmed by 4 bases and the J gene end by 2 bases; junction bases not matched to a gene: 7. The CDR3 covers 15 residues. Germline loops: CDR1 MGHRA, CDR2 YSYEKL. The CDR3: CASSPSRTGTYEQYF. The CDR3 DNA reads TGCGCCAGCAGCCCAAGCCGGACAGGGACCTACGAGCAGTACTTC.

V and J are TRBV13 and TRBJ2-5; D possibly corresponds to TRBD1 (5 bases). The assigned J gene may be wrong: the sequence end matches TRBJ2-7 better. Looked up from germline, CDR1 is PRHDT and CDR2 is FYEKMQ (reference sequence). CDR3 length equals 15 residues. CDR3 loop: CASSLGRQNTYEQYF. The CDR3 DNA sequence: TGTGCCAGCAGCTTAGGAAGACAGAACACCTACGAGCAGTACTTC.

The J gene is TRBJ2-7, the V gene TRBV28; TRBD1 agrees at 7 bases. Germline CDR1 is MDHEN and CDR2 is SYDVKM. V shed 2 bases, J shed 5 bases, and the junction held 12 bases outside the gene matches. The length of the CDR3 is 16 residues. CDR3 sequence (DNA): TGTGCCAGCAGTTTAGTCTTGTCAGGGGGTTCGGACGAGCAGTACTTC. Translating gives CASSLVLSGGSDEQYF.

This clonotype was recorded at least ten times. V usage is TRBV27 and J usage is TRBJ2-6; 8 positions agree with TRBD1. The germline CDR1 and CDR2 sequences are MNHEY and SMNVEV (reference sequence). The CDR3 consists of 17 residues. The J segment lost 0 bases and the V segment lost 4 bases, leaving 5 bases of the junction unmatched. For the CDR3, the DNA is TGTGCCAGCAGTTCACAGGGGGTTGTCTCTGGGGCCAACGTCCTGACTTTC. It translates to CASSSQGVVSGANVLTF.

The CDR3 loop is CASSQASGSSYEQYF. The CDR3 DNA is TGTGCCAGCAGCCAAGCGTCGGGGAGCTCCTACGAGCAGTACTTC. V is TRBV14 and J is TRBJ2-7; maybe TRBD2 (5 bases). Germline CDR1 is SGHDN and CDR2 is FVKESK. The CDR3 sequence is 15 residues long. V was cut by 1 base and J by 0 bases, with 10 bases left in between.

A few counts support this clonotype. The chain is built from TRBV20-1 and TRBJ2-3; 10 bases map to TRBD2. The CDR3 loop spans 13 amino acids. CDR1 and CDR2 (germline): DFQATT, SNEGSKA (reference sequence). CDR3: CRPSGGRTDTQYF. The CDR3 DNA is TGCCGCCCTAGCGGGGGACGAACAGATACGCAGTATTTT.

This clonotype was picked up many times. This chain uses TRBV29-1 with TRBJ1-4; the match to TRBD1 covers 7 bases. V lost 7 bases, J lost 8 bases, and 4 bases stayed unmatched. This CDR3 contains 11 residues. CDR1 is SQVTM, CDR2 ANQGSEA, per germline. The CDR3 spells CSARQGEKLFF. The CDR3, as DNA: TGCAGCGCACGACAGGGAGAAAAACTGTTTTTT. The full variable domain, its missing parts supplied by reference TRBV29-1 and TRBJ1-4, is SAVISQKPSRDICQRGTSLTIQCQVDSQVTMMFWYRQQPGQSLTLIATANQGSEATYESGFVIDKFPISRPNLTFSTLTVSNMSPEDSSIYLCSARQGEKLFFGSGTQLSVL.

The genes are TRBV9 and TRBJ1-2; D gene uncertain. Trimming left V 6 bases short and J 6 bases short, with 15 bases between. There are 13 residues in the CDR3. Germline CDR1 is SGDLS and CDR2 is YYNGEE. The DNA for the CDR3 is TGTGCCAGCACCAGGAGGTCCCGACATGGCTACACCTTC. It translates to CASTRRSRHGYTF.

The chain carries TRBV29-1 and TRBJ1-1, with D unclear. CDR1 is SQVTM and CDR2 is ANQGSEA in the germline V gene. V was clipped by 5 bases and J by 4 bases, with 5 bases between them. CDR3 length equals 10 residues. The CDR3 DNA reads as TGCAGCGTTAGAGGCACTGAAGCTTTCTTT. Protein sequence: CSVRGTEAFF.

The table lists this clonotype with a few counts. The rearrangement links TRBV7-9 to TRBJ2-7, with D tentatively TRBD1 (6 bases). The V end lost 5 bases, the J end lost 1 base, and 12 bases lay between the germline ends. The CDR3 is 14 amino acids. Germline CDR1 reads SEHNR; CDR2 reads FQNEAQ (reference sequence). CDR3 loop: CASSGDRFSYEQYF. The CDR3 nucleotides read TGTGCCAGCAGCGGCGACAGGTTTTCCTACGAGCAGTACTTC.

This clonotype was recorded many times. The V call is TRBV12-3 or TRBV12-4, the J call TRBJ2-2; 7 bases agree with TRBD1. This CDR3 region has 15 residues. V lost 5 bases and J lost 7; bases outside the gene matches: 10. The CDR3 loop is CASSRSTGDDGELFF. The CDR3 DNA reads as TGTGCCAGCAGTAGAAGTACAGGGGACGACGGGGAGCTGTTTTTT.

This clonotype was observed a few times. The chain links TRBV27 to TRBJ2-7; D uncertain. The germline V gene has CDR1 MNHEY and CDR2 SMNVEV (reference sequence). Trimming removed 4 bases from V and 2 bases from J, with 12 bases in between. This CDR3 contains 14 residues. The CDR3 nucleotides are TGTGCCAGCAGTTACGTGTCGTCGACCTACGAGCAGTACTTC. It specifies CASSYVSSTYEQYF.

The chain has TRBV3-1 and TRBJ1-2; D remains unclear. Germline V gene sequence: CDR1 LGHDT, CDR2 YNNKEL (reference sequence). This CDR3 region has 14 residues. Between the trimmed V and J ends, which lost 0 bases and 1 base, there was a span of 6 bases. The CDR3 is CASSQDHVNYGYTF. The CDR3 DNA follows: TGTGCCAGCAGCCAAGACCACGTTAACTATGGCTACACCTTC.

This clonotype has a handful of counts. The V call is TRBV15, the J call TRBJ2-2; a weak D match, TRBD2 (6 bases). Between the trimmed V and J ends, which lost 3 bases and 5 bases, there was a span of 25 bases. Germline loops: CDR1 LNHNV, CDR2 YYDKDF (reference sequence). The CDR3 extends over 19 amino acids. The DNA for the CDR3 is TGTGCCACCAGCAGTGACACGTATCGGGACTTGGGACGTACCGGGGAGCTGTTTTTT. Protein: CATSSDTYRDLGRTGELFF.

The chain links TRBV5-1 to TRBJ1-2; TRBD1 matches 8 bases. After removal of 5 bases from V and 8 bases from J, the junction contained 8 bases not matched to a gene. There are 13 residues in the CDR3. Germline CDR1 and CDR2: SGHRS and YFSETQ. CDR3: CASSPGQVAGYTF. In DNA, the CDR3 is TGCGCCAGCAGTCCGGGACAGGTCGCCGGCTACACCTTC.

The chain employs TRBV28 and TRBJ2-7; TRBD1 might be the D (6 bases). V lost 8 bases and J 2 bases, leaving 22 bases between the germline ends. The V gene's germline CDR1 is MDHEN and CDR2 SYDVKM. The CDR3 runs to 16 residues. This chain's CDR3 is CASSPPGVDFAYEQYF. The CDR3, as DNA: TGTGCCAGCTCACCTCCAGGGGTGGACTTCGCCTACGAGCAGTACTTC.

The J gene is TRBJ1-5, the V gene TRBV28, with a weak D call TRBD1 (5 bases). Trimming removed 6 bases from V and 4 bases from J, with 13 bases in between. Germline CDR1 is MDHEN and CDR2 is SYDVKM. The CDR3 is 14 residues long. The CDR3 sequence: CASRDGTENQPQHF. CDR3 coding DNA: TGTGCCAGCAGAGACGGGACTGAAAATCAGCCCCAGCATTTT.